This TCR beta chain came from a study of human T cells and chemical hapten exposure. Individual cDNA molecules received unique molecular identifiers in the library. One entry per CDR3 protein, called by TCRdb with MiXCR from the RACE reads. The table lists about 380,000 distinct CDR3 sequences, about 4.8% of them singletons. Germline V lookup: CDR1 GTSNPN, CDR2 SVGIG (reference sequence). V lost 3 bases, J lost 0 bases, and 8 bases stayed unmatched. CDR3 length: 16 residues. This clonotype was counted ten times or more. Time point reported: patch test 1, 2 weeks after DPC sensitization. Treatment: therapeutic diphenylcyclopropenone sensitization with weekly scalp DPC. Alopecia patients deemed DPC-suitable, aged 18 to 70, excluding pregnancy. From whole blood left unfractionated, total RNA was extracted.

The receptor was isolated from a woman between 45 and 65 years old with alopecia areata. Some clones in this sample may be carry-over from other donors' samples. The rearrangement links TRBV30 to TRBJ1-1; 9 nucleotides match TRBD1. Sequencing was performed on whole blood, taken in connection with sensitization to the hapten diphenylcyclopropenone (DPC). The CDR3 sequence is CAWRDRGVSMNTEAFF. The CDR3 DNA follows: TGTGCCTGGAGGGACAGGGGAGTGTCCATGAACACTGAAGCTTTCTTT.